Listed here are 6 T cell receptor beta chains from one sample, sequenced in a study of read filtering for tumor transcriptome and immune sequencing (dated by TCRdb to 2018 to 2021). Instrument on record: Illumina HiSeq 4000. TCR libraries were built from roughly 400 ng RNA with the Immunoverse kit, using molecular barcoded adaptors covering alpha/delta and beta/gamma chains. Using fastp trimming at Q25 and MiXCR clonotype assembly, TCRdb reanalyzed the public sequencing data and kept in-frame beta chains. CDR3 protein sequences are deduplicated, and each keeps its most common genes and DNA. For this sample the table gives some 46,000 distinct CDR3 sequences, of which 12% were detected only once. In total, the top ten clones hold roughly 15% of the sample. The sequenced sample was a population of CD138-negative cells sorted from bone marrow. Read against the paper, the sample's cell subset or site label means: bone marrow mononuclear cells depleted of CD138+ plasma/myeloma cells by negative magnetic selection. All receptors derive from a donor at least 40 years old with multiple myeloma.

This clonotype was seen ten or more times. The junction shows a germline mismatch at one end, possibly a read error. The rearrangement links TRBV20-1 to TRBJ2-1; 7 bases agree with TRBD1. CDR1 is DFQATT and CDR2 is SNEGSKA in the germline V gene (reference sequence). The CDR3 is made up of 10 amino acids. For the CDR3, the DNA is TGCAGTGCTGGAGACAGGGAGTCGTTCTTC. This codes for CSAGDRESFF.

On this clonotype: Compared with germline, one end of the junction differs, possibly owing to a read error. This sequence joins TRBV3-1 and TRBJ2-3; D gene uncertain. Per the germline V gene, CDR1 is LGHDT and CDR2 is YNNKEL (reference sequence). This CDR3 is built from 13 residues. The CDR3 protein is CASSHWDTDTRYF. The CDR3 DNA reads TGTGCCAGCAGCCACTGGGATACAGATACGCGGTATTTT.

This clonotype was counted at least ten times. The chain carries TRBV11-2 and TRBJ1-4, with a possible D match to TRBD1 (6 bases). The CDR3 contains 15 residues. Trimming took off 1 base at V and 6 bases at J, with 12 bases between the two ends. Germline CDR1 reads SGHAT; CDR2 reads FQNNGV. DNA of the CDR3: TGTGCCAGCAGCTTAGGTCGGACAGCATATGAAAAACTGTTTTTT. Protein product: CASSLGRTAYEKLFF.

This clonotype was recorded at least ten times. V gene TRBV18 combines with J gene TRBJ2-2; unclear D gene. The CDR3 has 15 amino acids. Germline V gene lookup returns CDR1 KGHSH and CDR2 LQKENI. V lost 2 bases to trimming and J lost 5 bases, with 12 bases between them. CDR3 sequence: CASSPMQMGTGELFF. The CDR3, as DNA: TGTGCCAGCTCACCAATGCAAATGGGGACCGGGGAGCTGTTTTTT.

This clonotype was detected many times. The chain combines TRBV12-3 or TRBV12-4 with TRBJ2-1; D is possibly TRBD1 (8 bases). V lost 5 bases, J lost 7 bases, and 21 bases lay in between. The CDR3 has 16 residues. This CDR3 reads CASSQQGGGKRNEQFF. DNA for the CDR3: TGTGCCAGCAGTCAACAGGGGGGAGGGAAGAGGAATGAGCAGTTCTTC.

Details on this clonotype: It may be a read error: a sequence one base away is much more abundant. The genes are TRBV5-1 and TRBJ1-4; 9 bases are shared with TRBD1. Looked up from germline, CDR1 is SGHRS and CDR2 is YFSETQ. CDR3 length: 13 residues. The DNA of the CDR3 is TGCGTCAGCAGAGGGACAGGGAATGAAAAACTGTTTTTT. Residues: CVSRGTGNEKLFF.